The rows below give T cell receptor beta chains drawn from one sample of a study of CD8 T cells in Susac syndrome. TCRdb ran MiXCR on the immunoSEQ multiplex PCR reads and lists one entry per CDR3 protein. This sample carries just under 150,000 distinct CDR3 sequences, approximately 94% of them seen once, and the ten largest clones take about 0.076%. What was sequenced was CD4+ T cells from PBMCs. These TCRs come from a human donor in good health. CDR3s include the opening cysteine and the closing phenylalanine or tryptophan. A D gene is named only where the DNA matches it firmly. The listing skips clone size in some rows; elsewhere it reads once, few, many or a size class.

CDR3 length,clone size,J gene,V gene,D gene,CDR3 protein,CDR3 DNA
16,-,TRBJ2-1,TRBV3-1,TRBD2,CASSQRSGGSYNEQFF,TGTGCCAGCAGCCAACGGTCGGGAGGGTCCTACAATGAGCAGTTCTTC
14,-,TRBJ2-1,TRBV14,-,CASTSSGTIGGQFF,TGTGCCAGCACCTCCTCCGGGACCATCGGTGGACAGTTCTTC
14,-,TRBJ2-7,TRBV3-1,TRBD1,CASSHRDRAGEQYF,TGTGCCAGCAGCCATCGGGACAGGGCGGGCGAGCAGTACTTC
16,-,TRBJ2-1,TRBV20-1,TRBD2,CSARAETSGIHNEQFF,TGCAGTGCTAGAGCCGAGACTAGCGGGATCCACAATGAGCAGTTCTTC
13,-,TRBJ2-7,TRBV20-1,-,CSARVRDSYEQYF,TGCAGTGCTAGGGTTAGGGACTCCTACGAGCAGTACTTC
13,-,TRBJ1-1,TRBV5-4,-,CASSVQAVTEAFF,TGTGCCAGCAGTGTCCAGGCTGTCACTGAAGCTTTCTTT
14,-,TRBJ2-3,TRBV3-1,-,CASSDGTSTDTQYF,TGTGCCAGCAGTGATGGGACTAGCACAGATACGCAGTATTTT
13,-,TRBJ2-3,TRBV20-1,-,CSALGASVDTQYF,TGCAGTGCCCTAGGGGCCAGTGTTGATACGCAGTATTTT
15,-,TRBJ2-7,TRBV3-1,TRBD1,CASSKYRDRGNEQYF,TGTGCCAGCAGCAAGTACCGGGACAGGGGGAACGAGCAGTACTTC
12,-,TRBJ2-3,TRBV29-1,-,CSVDSSTDTQYF,TGCAGCGTTGACAGCAGCACAGATACGCAGTATTTT
15,-,TRBJ2-1,TRBV9,-,CASSVALAAYNEQFF,TGTGCCAGCAGCGTAGCGTTAGCGGCCTACAATGAGCAGTTCTTC
15,-,TRBJ1-2,TRBV9,-,CASSRGQGSLDGYTF,TGTGCCAGCAGCAGAGGGCAGGGGAGCTTAGATGGCTACACCTTC
14,-,TRBJ2-2,TRBV19,-,CASSTNWGTGELFF,TGTGCCAGTAGTACGAATTGGGGCACCGGGGAGCTGTTTTTT
16,-,TRBJ2-2,TRBV14,TRBD2,CASSPWGLQSTGELFF,TGTGCCAGCAGCCCGTGGGGACTACAATCCACCGGGGAGCTGTTTTTT
16,-,TRBJ2-1,TRBV4-2,-,CASSQDLGDAFYEQFF,TGTGCCAGCAGCCAAGATCTGGGGGACGCGTTTTATGAGCAGTTCTTC
13,-,TRBJ2-7,TRBV20-1,-,CSASGAGTYEQYF,TGCAGTGCTAGTGGGGCGGGAACCTACGAGCAGTACTTC
17,-,TRBJ1-2,TRBV28,-,CASSLFGVNVINYGYTF,TGTGCCAGCAGTTTATTCGGGGTGAACGTAATTAACTATGGCTACACCTTC
17,-,TRBJ2-5,TRBV30,-,CAWSARRGTPGSETQYF,TGTGCCTGGAGTGCCCGGAGGGGTACACCTGGGAGTGAGACCCAGTACTTC
15,-,TRBJ2-1,TRBV3-1,-,CASSQGRTAAGEQFF,TGTGCCAGCAGCCAAGGAAGGACGGCGGCGGGTGAGCAGTTCTTC
15,once,TRBJ2-7,TRBV18,TRBD2,CASSPPGEGRDEQYF,TGTGCCAGCTCCCCTCCGGGGGAGGGCAGGGACGAGCAGTACTTC
14,-,TRBJ1-2,TRBV20-1,-,CSASQGGKVFGYTF,TGCAGTGCTAGTCAGGGAGGGAAAGTGTTTGGCTACACCTTC
13,-,TRBJ1-5,TRBV24-1,-,CATSDNGDQPQHF,TGTGCCACCAGTGATAACGGGGATCAGCCCCAGCATTTT
18,-,TRBJ2-1,TRBV27,TRBD2,CASSLPKGETSGYNEQFF,TGTGCCAGCAGTTTACCCAAGGGTGAGACTAGCGGTTACAATGAGCAGTTCTTC
17,few,TRBJ2-5,TRBV6-5,TRBD2,CASSYRTSGRATETQYF,TGTGCCAGCAGTTACAGAACTAGCGGGAGAGCTACGGAGACCCAGTACTTC
13,-,TRBJ1-5,TRBV25-1,-,CASSWGPNQPQHF,TGTGCCAGCAGTTGGGGGCCTAATCAGCCCCAGCATTTT
14,-,TRBJ1-2,TRBV2,-,CASSKEGLGYGYTF,TGTGCCAGCAGTAAAGAGGGGTTGGGCTATGGCTACACCTTC
17,-,TRBJ2-2,TRBV24-1,-,CATRSAPTGEGAGELFF,TGTGCCACTAGGTCAGCACCGACAGGCGAGGGGGCCGGGGAGCTGTTTTTT
16,-,TRBJ1-2,TRBV5-1,-,CASSLDSQAISYGYTF,TGCGCCAGCAGCTTGGATTCTCAGGCAATCTCCTATGGCTACACCTTC
14,-,TRBJ2-7,TRBV18,-,CASSPGTTVYEQYF,TGTGCCAGCTCACCGGGCACGACGGTCTACGAGCAGTACTTC
13,-,TRBJ1-3,TRBV20-1,-,CSARLSSGNTIYF,TGCAGTGCTAGGCTCAGCTCTGGAAACACCATATATTTT
14,-,TRBJ2-2,TRBV6-6,-,CASSYGTLTGELFF,TGTGCCAGCAGTTACGGGACTCTAACCGGGGAGCTGTTTTTT
16,-,TRBJ2-6,TRBV7-9,-,CASSPRSLSGANVLTF,TGTGCCAGCAGCCCTCGGTCGCTCTCTGGGGCCAACGTCCTGACTTTC
14,-,TRBJ1-2,TRBV20-1,-,CSARHPMTGYGYTF,TGCAGTGCTAGACATCCCATGACAGGCTATGGCTACACCTTC
13,-,TRBJ2-7,TRBV28,TRBD1,CASSSGGYHEQYF,TGTGCCAGCAGTTCAGGGGGTTATCACGAGCAGTACTTC
15,once,TRBJ1-5,TRBV19,TRBD1,CASTGQDYSNQPQHF,TGTGCCAGTACCGGACAGGACTATAGCAATCAGCCCCAGCATTTT
17,-,TRBJ2-2,TRBV7-2,TRBD2,CASSLSAGGRGTGELFF,TGTGCCAGCAGCTTATCTGCGGGAGGCCGGGGCACCGGGGAGCTGTTTTTT
14,-,TRBJ1-3,TRBV20-1,-,CSARVGNSGNTIYF,TGCAGTGCTAGAGTGGGCAACTCTGGAAACACCATATATTTT
14,-,TRBJ2-3,TRBV12-3/TRBV12-4,TRBD1,CASSDRGLADTQYF,TGTGCCAGCAGTGACAGGGGGCTTGCAGATACGCAGTATTTT
18,-,TRBJ2-1,TRBV9,-,CASSAPSGAGNSYNEQFF,TGTGCCAGCAGCGCCCCCTCAGGAGCGGGCAACTCCTACAATGAGCAGTTCTTC
14,-,TRBJ2-2,TRBV20-1,-,CSATQDRNTGELFF,TGCAGTGCTACCCAGGACAGGAACACCGGGGAGCTGTTTTTT
18,once,TRBJ1-5,TRBV4-1,-,CASSQEENIFNSNQPQHF,TGCGCCAGCAGCCAAGAGGAGAACATATTCAATAGCAATCAGCCCCAGCATTTT
13,once,TRBJ2-3,TRBV12-3/TRBV12-4,-,CASSLRAGDTQYF,TGTGCCAGCAGTTTACGGGCGGGAGATACGCAGTATTTT
15,-,TRBJ2-3,TRBV5-1,-,CASSFRQASTDTQYF,TGCGCCAGCAGCTTTCGACAGGCCAGCACAGATACGCAGTATTTT
15,-,TRBJ1-5,TRBV12-3/TRBV12-4,-,CASSLAGAQNQPQHF,TGTGCCAGCAGTTTAGCGGGGGCGCAGAATCAGCCCCAGCATTTT
15,-,TRBJ2-7,TRBV6-5,TRBD2,CASTPAGGGMNEQYF,TGTGCCAGCACACCCGCCGGCGGGGGGATGAACGAGCAGTACTTC
15,-,TRBJ1-1,TRBV12-3/TRBV12-4,-,CASSLRGVGNTEAFF,TGTGCCAGCAGTTTGCGGGGGGTAGGCAACACTGAAGCTTTCTTT
14,-,TRBJ2-1,TRBV12-3/TRBV12-4,-,CASSLASSTNEQFF,TGTGCCAGCAGTTTAGCGTCCAGTACAAATGAGCAGTTCTTC
14,-,TRBJ2-3,TRBV7-2,-,CASSLVGSGDTQYF,TGTGCCAGCAGCTTAGTTGGGTCTGGGGATACGCAGTATTTT
17,-,TRBJ2-1,TRBV29-1,TRBD2,CSVEDHTSGSSYNEQFF,TGCAGCGTTGAAGATCACACTAGCGGGAGCTCCTACAATGAGCAGTTCTTC
12,-,TRBJ2-3,TRBV29-1,-,CSVGPTTDTQYF,TGCAGCGTTGGGCCCACCACAGATACGCAGTATTTT
14,-,TRBJ2-2,TRBV6-2/TRBV6-3,-,CASSRDLNTGELFF,TGTGCCAGCAGTCGGGACCTAAACACCGGGGAGCTGTTTTTT
15,-,TRBJ2-7,TRBV12-3/TRBV12-4,TRBD2,CASSLNRDYPYEQYF,TGTGCCAGCAGTTTGAACCGGGACTACCCCTACGAGCAGTACTTC
14,few,TRBJ2-5,TRBV3-1,TRBD2,CASSRTSGRETQYF,TGTGCCAGCAGCCGGACTAGCGGGAGAGAGACCCAGTACTTC
16,-,TRBJ2-3,TRBV20-1,TRBD2,CSARNREVPLTDTQYF,TGCAGTGCTAGAAACCGGGAGGTCCCACTCACAGATACGCAGTATTTT
15,-,TRBJ1-1,TRBV6-1,-,CASRTSGGAGTEAFF,TGTGCCAGCAGGACCTCCGGAGGAGCGGGGACTGAAGCTTTCTTT
14,-,TRBJ2-7,TRBV28,TRBD2,CASREGGRNGEQYF,TGTGCCAGCAGGGAGGGAGGGAGGAATGGCGAGCAGTACTTC
17,-,TRBJ1-2,TRBV12-3/TRBV12-4,TRBD1,CASSFKTGMVSSYGYTF,TGTGCCAGCAGTTTCAAGACAGGGATGGTCTCTAGCTATGGCTACACCTTC
15,-,TRBJ2-2,TRBV12-5,TRBD1,CASCRGPPNTGELFF,TGTGCTAGTTGCAGGGGGCCTCCGAACACCGGGGAGCTGTTTTTT
15,-,TRBJ1-2,TRBV18,-,CASSPSAGANYGYTF,TGTGCCAGCTCACCCTCGGCGGGAGCTAACTATGGCTACACCTTC
13,once,TRBJ1-2,TRBV28,-,CASRTPEYLHYTF,TGTGCCAGCAGGACGCCGGAATACCTCCATTACACCTTC